This is a list of T cell receptor beta chains from one sample in a study of PD-L1 blockade in urothelial cancer. The repertoire was sequenced with immunoSEQ multiplex PCR; TCRdb's copy has only in-frame clones and lacks some. Among under 95,000 clones listed, more than 70% were seen once. Sequences were derived from PBMCs, sampled around atezolizumab (anti-PD-L1) treatment. The origin of the receptors is a man aged 55 to 70 with urothelial cancer. The conserved cysteine and the conserved F or W are not part of the CDR3 here.

TRBV10-3,TRBJ2-1,AISSTSGGPYNEQF
TRBV2,TRBJ1-1,ATRGREFGNTEAF
TRBV6-5,TRBJ2-7,ASSYSSNEGYEQY
TRBV11-3,TRBJ1-5,ASSPFPGPEQPQH
TRBV6-6,TRBJ2-6,ASSVLSGANVLT
TRBV7-3,TRBJ2-1,ASSLSGSANEQF
TRBV6-5,TRBJ1-5,ASSRLGTGNQPQH
TRBV7-2,TRBJ2-7,ASSLGAGVGQY
TRBV29-1,TRBJ2-5,SVGQNQETQY
TRBV10-2,TRBJ1-1,ASSVWGQGGGDTEAF
TRBV10-2,TRBJ2-1,ASSELAGEQF
TRBV15,TRBJ2-6,ATSIDNSGANVLT
TRBV4-3,TRBJ2-3,ASSQEGRGSWAAQY
TRBV5-1,TRBJ1-1,ASSQTGVVAEAF
TRBV6-1,TRBJ2-2,ASSGQGVTGELF
TRBV6-1,TRBJ1-5,ASSDPGYNQPQH
TRBV6-1,TRBJ2-3,ASSPGQIADTQY
TRBV11-3,TRBJ2-3,ASSLTGLLTDTQY
TRBV6-5,TRBJ1-6,ASSYPNSPLH
TRBV7-2,TRBJ2-7,ASSEVASGSSYEQY
TRBV6-5,TRBJ2-3,ASSSSYTDTQY
TRBV5-1,TRBJ1-4,ASRPTAENEKLF
TRBV5-1,TRBJ2-7,ASSPVGRESLYEQY